This TCR beta chain was identified in a study of blood T cell repertoires in COVID-19 (dated by TCRdb to the early 2020s). With regard to the full study: Samples from collaborators originated in the United States, Italy and Spain and spanned both the acute and convalescent phases of COVID-19. The material from the prospective study consisted of cDNA or gDNA derived from T cells, B-cell-depleted T cells, or PBMCs. The dataset comprised deeply sampled blood TCRbeta repertoires from subjects exposed to, actively infected with, or recovered from COVID-19. A freely available public database, intended as a resource for researchers studying the immune response to SARS-CoV-2, is where the repertoires were released. Samples were obtained from the ongoing ImmuneRACE study (first 160 participants) and from 1,254 subjects provided by 6 global collaborators. Nearly every sample came with metadata listing a de-identified subject ID, COVID-19 status, age in years and sex. Where HLA class I and class II types were available, the types were taken from metadata supplied by the sample provider, not from assay-based typing. Study-wide findings and limitations: Clinical and demographic metadata were provided uncurated, with the amount varying by source and participant.

Concerning this clone itself: This clone's antigen is unknown. Base qualities are not provided; no much larger clone lies one nucleotide away.

Collaborating institutions collected whole blood in K2EDTA tubes following their own protocols. For TCRbeta analysis, collaborator samples were shipped as frozen whole blood, as isolated PBMCs, or as DNA extracted from either sample type. The immunoSEQ Assay, a bias-controlled multiplex PCR, was used to amplify TCRbeta CDR3 regions from genomic DNA. As for the original processing: Within the assay, amplification of reference gene primers was used to estimate how many nucleated cells each sample contained. Sequence reads were collapsed and filtered to measure the absolute abundance of every unique TCRbeta CDR3 rearrangement. For each sample, productive Simpson clonality was calculated as the square root of Simpson's diversity index over productive rearrangements. TCRdb carries this immuneACCESS record with in-frame sequences only. Its versions omit some clonotypes, under half of them owing to an unresolved V gene in the studies checked, with the rest unexplained. The D gene and trimming were derived from the DNA, and the V and J assignments and clone size from that table. This sample gives fewer than 250,000 clones in total; 70% to 90% of them show up just once. Together, the top ten hold approximately 0.89% of the sample.

Specimen: peripheral blood. This receptor was obtained from a man in his forties with acute or convalescent COVID-19.

The CDR3 sequence is CASSLALAGVQREQFF. The nucleotide sequence reads TGTGCCAGCAGCTTAGCCCTAGCGGGGGTTCAACGTGAGCAGTTCTTC. Here the chain combines TRBV11-2 and TRBJ2-1, with 10 bases aligning to TRBD2. CDR1 and CDR2 (SGHAT, FQNNGV) derive from the germline V gene. The CDR3 numbers 16 residues from cysteine through phenylalanine. Only CDR3 DNA remains: 48 bases, in frame from the first base. V lost 1 base and J lost 9 bases, and the count of bases not matched to a germline gene is 9.